This T cell receptor beta chain was profiled in a study of blood T cell repertoires in COVID-19. The data were produced by immunoSEQ multiplex PCR, yet TCRdb's version contains in-frame clones alone and is incomplete. The data hold approximately 90,000 clones, with roughly 84% observed a single time. The germline V gene encodes CDR1 ENHRY and CDR2 SYGVKD. The CDR3 runs 13 residues. The V gene end was trimmed by 10 bases and the J gene end by 4 bases; junction bases not matched to a gene: 3. This chain uses TRBV10-3 with TRBJ2-7; TRBD2 matches 14 bases. The TCR comes from a woman older than 75 with active or convalescent COVID-19. Material for sequencing was peripheral blood. CDR3 region: CATGLAGEYEQYF. As DNA, the CDR3 is TGTGCCACGGGACTAGCGGGAGAATACGAGCAGTACTTC.